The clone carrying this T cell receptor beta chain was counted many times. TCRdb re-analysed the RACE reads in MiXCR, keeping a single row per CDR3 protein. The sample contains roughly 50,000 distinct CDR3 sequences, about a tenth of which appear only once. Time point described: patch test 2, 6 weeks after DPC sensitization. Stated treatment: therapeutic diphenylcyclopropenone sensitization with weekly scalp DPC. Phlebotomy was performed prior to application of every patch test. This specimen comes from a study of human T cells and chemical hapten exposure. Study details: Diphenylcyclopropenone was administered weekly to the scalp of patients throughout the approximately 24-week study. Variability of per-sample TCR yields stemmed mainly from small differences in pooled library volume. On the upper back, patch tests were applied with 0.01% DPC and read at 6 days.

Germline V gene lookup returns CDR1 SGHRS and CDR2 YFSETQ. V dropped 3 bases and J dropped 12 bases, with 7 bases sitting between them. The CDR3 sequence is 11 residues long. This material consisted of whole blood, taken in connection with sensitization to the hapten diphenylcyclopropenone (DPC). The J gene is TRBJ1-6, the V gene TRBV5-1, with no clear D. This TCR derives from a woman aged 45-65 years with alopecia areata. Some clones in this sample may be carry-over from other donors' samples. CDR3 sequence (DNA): TGCGCCAGCAGCTACGGCGGACCCCTCCACTTT. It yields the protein CASSYGGPLHF.